The 7 T cell receptor beta chains in this list originate from one sample, sequenced in a study of shared clonotypes between healthy human individuals. Assay used: immunoSEQ multiplex PCR; TCRdb lists only in-frame clones, some missing. The data contain approximately 350,000 clones, approximately 79% of them seen just once; the ten biggest clones take up under 13%. Material for sequencing was memory CD4+ T cells sorted from blood. Subset defined: CD45RA-negative fraction. These receptors were collected from a man aged 25-45 years in good health.

The J gene is TRBJ2-2, the V gene TRBV21-1; whether TRBD2, the table's D call, matches the DNA was not checked. TRBV21-1 is assigned pseudogene status. The CDR3 contains 16 residues. CDR3 nucleotide sequence: TGTGCCAGCCAGATGGGACTAGCGGTCCTCTCCGGGGAGCTGTTTTTT. It yields the protein CASQMGLAVLSGELFF.

The chain joins TRBV5-6 to TRBJ2-7; tentatively, D is TRBD1 (6 bases). Trimming took off 2 bases at V and 3 bases at J, with 15 bases between the two ends. This CDR3 spans 15 amino acids. Germline assignment: CDR1 SGHDT and CDR2 YYEEEE. CDR3 protein: CASSFNPQGNYEQYF. CDR3 nucleotides: TGTGCCAGCAGCTTCAATCCACAGGGAAACTACGAGCAGTACTTC. The entire variable domain, with the rest obtained from reference TRBV5-6 and TRBJ2-7, is as follows: DAGVTQSPTHLIKTRGQQVTLRCSPKSGHDTVSWYQQALGQGPQFIFQYYEEEERQRGNFPDRFSGHQFPNYSSELNVNALLLGDSALYLCASSFNPQGNYEQYFGPGTRLTVT.

The rearrangement joins TRBV2 to TRBJ1-4; no firm D call. Germline values: CDR1 SNHLY, CDR2 FYNNEI. Deletions cut 8 bases from V and 8 bases from J, with 15 bases between. This CDR3 spans 13 amino acids. CDR3 in amino acids: CASEKEHREKLFF. The CDR3, as DNA: TGTGCCAGCGAGAAAGAACATCGCGAAAAACTGTTTTTT. Drawing the rest from reference TRBV2 and TRBJ1-4, the complete variable domain is EPEVTQTPSHQVTQMGQEVILRCVPISNHLYFYWYRQILGQKVEFLVSFYNNEISEKSEIFDDQFSVERPDGSNFTLKIRSTKLEDSAMYFCASEKEHREKLFFGSGTQLSVL.

The genes are TRBV29-1 and TRBJ2-7; perhaps D is TRBD1 or TRBD2 (5 bases each). V was clipped by 5 bases and J by 3 bases, with 17 bases between them. CDR1 is SQVTM, CDR2 ANQGSEA, per germline. This CDR3 region has 14 residues. CDR3 region: CSVLGESLVYEQYF. DNA of the CDR3: TGCAGCGTTTTGGGGGAGAGTCTGGTCTACGAGCAGTACTTC.

The chain joins TRBV20-1 to TRBJ2-1; 8 bases are shared with TRBD2. Trimming removed 2 bases from V and 10 bases from J; junction bases left unmatched: 1. CDR1 and CDR2 (germline): DFQATT, SNEGSKA (reference sequence). This CDR3 is built from 11 residues. CDR3 loop: CSARSGGEQFF. CDR3 nucleotide sequence: TGCAGTGCTAGATCGGGGGGGGAGCAGTTCTTC.

This clone has a handful of counts. V is TRBV4-3 and J is TRBJ2-7; a possible D gene is TRBD2 (7 bases). CDR1 and CDR2 (germline): LGHNA, YSLEER. Deletions cut 0 bases from V and 3 bases from J, with 21 bases between. This CDR3 spans 18 amino acids. The CDR3 spells CASSQDIRGASGSYEQYF. CDR3 in DNA: TGCGCCAGCAGCCAAGATATCAGGGGAGCTAGCGGAAGCTACGAGCAGTACTTC.

V usage is TRBV15 and J usage is TRBJ2-7; 7 nucleotides match TRBD1. This CDR3 is 15 amino acids long. Germline V gives CDR1 LNHNV, CDR2 YYDKDF (reference sequence). The J segment lost 2 bases and the V segment lost 1 base, leaving 5 bases of the junction unmatched. The CDR3, as DNA: TGTGCCACCAGCAGAGGAGGCCAGGGGGCCTACGAGCAGTACTTC. This sequence encodes CATSRGGQGAYEQYF.